This T cell receptor beta chain comes out of a study of graft-versus-host responses after intestinal transplantation. Looking at the study overall: Those transplanted obtained multivisceral, liver-intestinal, or isolated intestinal grafts.

This clone was recorded only once. Its antigen is as yet unknown. Study-level points and caveats: Circulating GvH clone levels at their peak were associated with HvG declines (early post-transplant). Subjects displaying graft-donor T cell macrochimerism possessed elevated graft-versus-host to host-versus-graft clonal ratios inside allografts. GvH clonotypes were identified within recipient marrow, with a subset emerging first in ileum or blood.

The table came from immunoSEQ multiplex PCR; TCRdb's copy has only in-frame clones and leaves some out. The table includes 45,000 to 60,000 clones, around 90% detected once. CDR1 and CDR2 from the germline V gene are ENHRY and SYGVKD. Trimming stripped 1 base from V and 0 bases from J, with 4 bases between. The CDR3 is 14 residues long. This chain connects TRBV10-3 to TRBJ1-3; no reliable D call. This receptor was identified in a human donor who was the organ donor for an intestinal transplant. This material consisted of unstimulated CD4+ T cells sorted from spleen or lymph node cells, taken before transplant. The CDR3 loop reads CAISEWSSGNTIYF. The CDR3 DNA reads as TGTGCCATCAGTGAGTGGAGCTCTGGAAACACCATATATTTT.